These 13 T cell receptor beta chains were sequenced from one sample in a study of blood T cell repertoires in COVID-19 (TCRdb year 2020). The method was the immunoSEQ multiplex PCR assay. This immuneACCESS table, as held by TCRdb, lists in-frame sequences with V and J called but not all clones. Of the missing ones, under half trace to an unresolved V gene in checked studies; the others have no known cause. Counted in this sample were approximately 170,000 clones; around nine tenths of them appeared once. The top ten clones comprise 2.5% to 3% of the sample. The specimen sequenced was peripheral blood. These receptors were collected from a woman older than 75 with COVID-19, enrolled during active disease.

J is TRBJ2-7 and V is TRBV4-3, with TRBD1 identical over 7 bases. This CDR3 spans 15 amino acids. After removal of 1 base from V and 3 bases from J, the junction contained 6 bases not matched to a gene. CDR1 is LGHNA, CDR2 YSLEER, per germline. The CDR3 coding sequence is TGCGCCAGCAGCCAAGGGGACAGACAATACTACGAGCAGTACTTC. Its translation is CASSQGDRQYYEQYF.

V is TRBV28 and J is TRBJ1-1, with 7 bases that match TRBD1. The V segment lost 2 bases and the J segment 11 bases; nucleotides outside the gene matches: 8. Germline values: CDR1 MDHEN, CDR2 SYDVKM. The CDR3 is 13 residues long. Here the CDR3 DNA reads TGTGCCAGCAGTTTAACGGGACAGTGGTGGGCTTTCTTT. Amino acid sequence: CASSLTGQWWAFF.

V is TRBV19 and J is TRBJ1-5; D ambiguous. V was shortened by 5 bases and J by 0 bases, with 11 bases between the two germline ends. The CDR3 extends over 15 amino acids. Germline lookup yields CDR1 LNHDA and CDR2 SQIVND (reference sequence). CDR3 bases: TGTGCCAGTAGTCTGATGGACTTTAGCAATCAGCCCCAGCATTTT. Its translation is CASSLMDFSNQPQHF.

The V call is TRBV19, the J call TRBJ1-5; perhaps TRBD1 as D (6 bases). V lost 8 bases to trimming and J lost 0 bases, with 14 bases between them. This CDR3 contains 15 residues. The germline V gene has CDR1 LNHDA and CDR2 SQIVND (reference sequence). The chain's CDR3 is CASRSDSLSNQPQHF. Here the CDR3 DNA reads TGTGCCAGTCGCTCGGACAGCCTTAGCAATCAGCCCCAGCATTTT.

This chain uses TRBV7-2 with TRBJ2-5; TRBD1 is a possible D gene (5 bases). Looked up from germline, CDR1 is SGHTA and CDR2 is FQGNSA. This CDR3 is 16 amino acids long. V lost 5 bases and J lost 5, with 21 bases in between. Here the CDR3 DNA reads TGTGCCAGCAGCCCCACCCCCAGCATCAGGGTTGAGACCCAGTACTTC. Encoded protein: CASSPTPSIRVETQYF.

This chain links TRBV24-1 with TRBJ1-4, with 11 bases matching TRBD1. CDR1 and CDR2 (germline): KGHDR, SFDVKD. CDR3 length: 17 residues. Trimming removed 4 bases from V and 6 bases from J; junction bases left unmatched: 9. The CDR3 region is CATSDPAGQGAHEKLFF. The DNA of the CDR3 is TGTGCCACCAGTGACCCAGCAGGACAGGGGGCGCATGAAAAACTGTTTTTT.

The sample holds many counts of this clone. This sequence joins TRBV20-1 and TRBJ1-5, with D maybe TRBD1 (5 bases). Germline V CDR1 and CDR2: DFQATT, SNEGSKA (reference sequence). The CDR3 is made up of 16 amino acids. V was trimmed by 3 bases and J by 2 bases, leaving 17 bases between them. For the CDR3, the DNA is TGCAGTGCTAGTCCCATGGGGGGAGATGGCAATCAGCCCCAGCATTTT. This translates into CSASPMGGDGNQPQHF.

The chain combines TRBV21-1 with TRBJ2-2; the D call of TRBD2 is as the table states it, not checked on the DNA. TRBV21-1 is a documented pseudogene. The CDR3 totals 18 residues. CDR3 sequence: CASSKAPTSLTNTGELFF. The CDR3 nucleotides read TGTGCCAGCAGCAAAGCCCCGACTAGCCTGACGAACACCGGGGAGCTGTTTTTT.

The rearrangement joins TRBV7-8 to TRBJ2-7; 8 positions agree with TRBD1. V lost 6 bases and J lost 2; bases outside the gene matches: 3. Germline V lookup: CDR1 SGHVS, CDR2 FQNEAQ. The CDR3 length is 13 residues. The CDR3 region is CASSRTGTYEQYF. The DNA of the CDR3 is TGTGCCAGCAGTCGGACAGGGACCTACGAGCAGTACTTC.

The chain joins TRBV5-1 to TRBJ2-7, with TRBD1 as a possible D gene (5 bases). Trimming left V 1 base short and J 5 bases short, with 13 bases between. The CDR3 length is 14 residues. In germline, CDR1 is SGHRS, CDR2 YFSETQ. The CDR3 loop is CASSLQAGQNEQYF. The CDR3 DNA follows: TGCGCCAGCAGCTTGCAGGCAGGGCAGAACGAGCAGTACTTC.

The chain is built from TRBV7-2 and TRBJ2-2; weak D call: TRBD1 (5 bases). This CDR3 has 13 amino acids. Between the trimmed V and J ends, which lost 6 bases and 5 bases, there was a span of 10 bases. CDR1 SGHTA and CDR2 FQGNSA come from the germline V gene. The CDR3: CASSPDRTGELFF. In nucleotides, the CDR3 is TGTGCCAGCAGTCCAGACAGAACCGGGGAGCTGTTTTTT.

The J gene is TRBJ2-7, the V gene TRBV12-3 or TRBV12-4; TRBD2 agrees at 7 bases. The length of the CDR3 is 13 residues. V trimming: 3 bases; J trimming: 6 bases; junction bases outside the gene matches: 5. The DNA for the CDR3 is TGTGCCAGCAGTTTGGCGGGAGAGGGCGAGCAGTACTTC. This codes for CASSLAGEGEQYF.

J is TRBJ2-1 and V is TRBV12-5; 9 positions agree with TRBD2. Per the germline V gene, CDR1 is LGHNT and CDR2 is FRNRAP. The J segment lost 4 bases and the V segment lost 7 bases, leaving 14 bases of the junction unmatched. There are 17 residues in the CDR3. CDR3 loop: CASAMGLAHSRYNEQFF. Written as DNA, the CDR3 is TGTGCTAGTGCCATGGGACTAGCACATTCCCGATACAATGAGCAGTTCTTC.